These 27 T cell receptor beta chains share one sample of origin, sequenced in a study of T cells in Graves' hyperthyroidism and ophthalmopathy. Template material for amplifying TCR beta CDR3 regions consisted of RNA transcripts. The TCR CDR3 first-round RT-PCR relied on the HTBI primer set. A single record per CDR3 protein comes from TCRdb applying MiXCR to the multiplex PCR reads. The data contain around 300,000 distinct CDR3 sequences, about 20% of them singletons. The sequenced sample was blood. All receptors derive from a man younger than 45 with Graves' ophthalmopathy.

The chain uses TRBV19 and TRBJ2-2, with D unclear. There are 14 residues in the CDR3. V dropped 4 bases and J dropped 1 base, with 7 bases sitting between them. Germline-derived CDR1 and CDR2 are LNHDA and SQIVND (reference sequence). The CDR3 DNA follows: TGTGCCAGTAGTAATATTAAGAACACCGGGGAGCTGTTTTTT. This codes for CASSNIKNTGELFF.

This clonotype showed up just a few times. The chain carries TRBV30 and TRBJ2-6; tentative D call: TRBD1 (6 bases). V was clipped by 1 base and J by 4 bases, with 8 bases between them. The CDR3 totals 14 residues. CDR1 GTSNPN and CDR2 SVGIG come from the germline V gene (reference sequence). CDR3: CAWSGGQGANVLTF. The DNA for the CDR3 is TGTGCCTGGAGTGGGGGGCAAGGGGCCAACGTCCTGACTTTC. Looking up the rest from reference TRBV30 and TRBJ2-6 gives the full variable domain: SQTIHQWPATLVQPVGSPLSLECTVEGTSNPNLYWYRQAAGRGLQLLFYSVGIGQISSEVPQNLSASRPQDRQFILSSKKLLLSDSGFYLCAWSGGQGANVLTFGAGSRLTVL.

The genes are TRBV7-3 and TRBJ1-2; D uncertain. Between the trimmed V and J ends, which lost 5 bases and 4 bases, there was a span of 17 bases. CDR3 size: 15 residues. CDR1 and CDR2 (germline): SGHTA, FQGTGA. In DNA, the CDR3 is TGTGCCAGCAGCCCCCCCCCCGGGGAAGGCTATGGCTACACCTTC. Translated: CASSPPPGEGYGYTF.

This clonotype has more than one count but fewer than ten. The chain uses TRBV6-5 and TRBJ2-5; a possible D gene is TRBD2 (6 bases). CDR1 is MNHEY, CDR2 SVGAGI, per germline. Trimming left V 4 bases short and J 5 bases short, with 14 bases between. This CDR3 region has 14 residues. CDR3 region: CASSWKTRGETQYF. The CDR3 DNA reads as TGTGCCAGCAGTTGGAAGACTAGAGGGGAGACCCAGTACTTC.

The table lists this clonotype with a few counts. The chain carries TRBV20-1 and TRBJ2-3, with 9 bases aligning to TRBD1. The CDR3 is made up of 15 amino acids. Trimming cost V 3 bases and J 4 bases; bases outside gene matches: 8. CDR1 DFQATT and CDR2 SNEGSKA come from the germline V gene (reference sequence). CDR3 residues: CSASRTGEGADTQYF. Written as DNA, the CDR3 is TGCAGTGCTAGCCGGACAGGGGAAGGGGCAGATACGCAGTATTTT.

As concerns this clonotype: A much larger clone sits a single nucleotide away, making a read error possible. The V gene is TRBV5-1, the J gene TRBJ2-4; 9 positions match TRBD2. The CDR3 is 13 amino acids. Losses at the gene ends were 0 bases for V and 8 bases for J; bases not matched to a gene: 0. Germline V gene data show CDR1 as SGHRS and CDR2 as YFSETQ. The CDR3 is CASSLVAGDIQYF. CDR3 DNA sequence: TGCGCCAGCAGCTTGGTAGCGGGAGACATTCAGTACTTC. Complete variable domain (other parts from reference TRBV5-1 and TRBJ2-4): KAGVTQTPRYLIKTRGQQVTLSCSPISGHRSVSWYQQTPGQGLQFLFEYFSETQRNKGNFPGRFSGRQFSNSRSEMNVSTLELGDSALYLCASSLVAGDIQYFGAGTRLSVL.

This clonotype was seen a few times. The chain combines TRBV29-1 with TRBJ2-3; 9 bases match TRBD1. V lost 2 bases to trimming and J lost 7 bases; unmatched junction nucleotides: 10. In germline, CDR1 is SQVTM, CDR2 ANQGSEA. The CDR3 is 15 amino acids. DNA of the CDR3: TGCAGCGTTGAAAGAAGGGACAGGGACTACCATACGCAGTATTTT. Its translation is CSVERRDRDYHTQYF.

In its sample, this clonotype was seen many times. This chain joins TRBV7-2 and TRBJ2-3; maybe TRBD1 (7 bases). This CDR3 has 15 residues. V lost 4 bases, J lost 6 bases, and 17 bases lay in between. Looked up from germline, CDR1 is SGHTA and CDR2 is FQGNSA. In DNA, the CDR3 is TGTGCCAGCAGCTCCCAGACAGGGAGGATGGATACGCAGTATTTT. Amino acid sequence: CASSSQTGRMDTQYF.

The chain is built from TRBV9 and TRBJ2-6; the D gene is possibly TRBD2 (6 bases). Germline CDR1 and CDR2: SGDLS and YYNGEE. The germline V and J ends were trimmed by 0 bases and 4 bases, with 8 bases remaining between them. The CDR3 contains 15 residues. The CDR3 DNA sequence: TGTGCCAGCAGCGTAGGGAGGGCCGGGGCCAACGTCCTGACTTTC. Translation gives CASSVGRAGANVLTF.

The chain links TRBV30 to TRBJ2-2; D possibly corresponds to TRBD1 (5 bases). Trimming pared 7 bases from V and 7 bases from J, leaving 10 bases between. The CDR3 runs to 11 residues. The germline V gene has CDR1 GTSNPN and CDR2 SVGIG (reference sequence). The CDR3 DNA is TGTGCCTTGGACATTAGCGGGGAGCTGTTTTTT. Translating it yields CALDISGELFF.

As to this clonotype: This clone may be a read error of a much larger clone one base away. The rearrangement joins TRBV28 to TRBJ1-1; a possible D gene is TRBD1 (5 bases). Germline V gene sequence: CDR1 MDHEN, CDR2 SYDVKM. V was cut by 8 bases and J by 10 bases, with 17 bases left in between. This CDR3 spans 12 amino acids. The CDR3 region has the DNA TGTGCCAGCGGTTCTACGGACATTAGAGCTTTCTTT. Amino acids: CASGSTDIRAFF.

In this sample, this clonotype turned up a few times. The J gene is TRBJ1-3, the V gene TRBV12-3 or TRBV12-4; the D gene is possibly TRBD1 (6 bases). The V end was cut by 1 base, the J end by 3 bases, with 16 bases between. The CDR3 length is 17 residues. As DNA, the CDR3 is TGTGCCAGCAGTTTAGTCAGGGGACAAACGTATGGAAACACCATATATTTT. Translating it yields CASSLVRGQTYGNTIYF.

This clonotype was detected once. The rearrangement links TRBV4-1 to TRBJ2-1; 12 bases are shared with TRBD2. The germline V gene encodes CDR1 MGHRA and CDR2 YSYEKL. The CDR3 length is 17 residues. The trim removed 2 bases at V and 0 bases at J, leaving 2 bases unmatched. The CDR3 protein is CASSQRLAGVSYNEQFF. The CDR3 bases are TGCGCCAGCAGCCAACGACTAGCGGGAGTCTCCTACAATGAGCAGTTCTTC.

The chain has TRBV13 and TRBJ2-1, with TRBD2 matching 8 bases. The length of the CDR3 is 15 residues. Germline loops: CDR1 PRHDT, CDR2 FYEKMQ (reference sequence). The V segment lost 5 bases and the J segment 0 bases; nucleotides outside the gene matches: 3. The CDR3 region has the DNA TGTGCCAGCAGCGGACTAGCCAGCTCCTACAATGAGCAGTTCTTC. Translating gives CASSGLASSYNEQFF. The full variable domain, its missing parts supplied by reference TRBV13 and TRBJ2-1, is AAGVIQSPRHLIKEKRETATLKCYPIPRHDTVYWYQQGPGQDPQFLISFYEKMQSDKGSIPDRFSAQQFSDYHSELNMSSLELGDSALYFCASSGLASSYNEQFFGPGTRLTVL.

This clonotype was counted many times. This chain joins TRBV12-3 or TRBV12-4 and TRBJ1-5, with D unclear. The CDR3 is 14 amino acids. The V end was cut by 5 bases, the J end by 4 bases, with 12 bases between. The CDR3 protein is CASSPGFRNQPQHF. The CDR3 nucleotides are TGTGCCAGCAGTCCGGGGTTCCGAAATCAGCCCCAGCATTTT.

The chain recombines TRBV6-2 or TRBV6-3 with TRBJ2-3; the match to TRBD2 covers 12 bases. This CDR3 spans 16 amino acids. The germline V gene has CDR1 MNHEY and CDR2 SVGEGT. The ends lost 6 bases at V and 3 bases at J; junction bases unmatched: 7. The CDR3 nucleotides read TGTGCCAGCAGCCTGACTAGCGGGAGTTGGACAGATACGCAGTATTTT. As protein: CASSLTSGSWTDTQYF.

V gene TRBV5-1 combines with J gene TRBJ2-7; D not resolved. The CDR3 covers 13 residues. Trimming took 0 bases from V and 0 from J, leaving 4 bases between them. From germline, CDR1 is SGHRS and CDR2 YFSETQ. The CDR3 sequence is CASSLGNSYEQYF. DNA for the CDR3: TGCGCCAGCAGCTTGGGGAACTCCTACGAGCAGTACTTC.

J is TRBJ2-1 and V is TRBV19; tentative D call: TRBD1 (6 bases). Germline CDR1 and CDR2: LNHDA and SQIVND (reference sequence). This CDR3 has 15 residues. Trimming shortened V by 9 bases and J by 4 bases, and 19 bases separated the two germline ends. The CDR3, as DNA: TGTGCCAGCCAGAAAAGGGGGATACAGTACAATGAGCAGTTCTTC. This sequence encodes CASQKRGIQYNEQFF.

This clonotype was recorded once. The V and J genes are TRBV12-3 or TRBV12-4 and TRBJ2-7; TRBD1 aligns across 9 bases. V shed 7 bases and J 4 bases; nucleotides not matched to a gene: 8. The CDR3 runs 14 residues. The CDR3 DNA reads as TGTGCCAGCAACATACAGGGGGCCGCATACGAGCAGTACTTC. The encoded protein is CASNIQGAAYEQYF.

The chain uses TRBV6-2 or TRBV6-3 and TRBJ2-1; weak D call: TRBD1 (5 bases). Germline values: CDR1 MNHEY, CDR2 SVGEGT. CDR3 size: 14 residues. V was trimmed by 5 bases and J by 5 bases, leaving 13 bases between them. In nucleotides, the CDR3 is TGTGCCAGCAGTGGGCTGGACACCGACAATGAGCAGTTCTTC. Translated: CASSGLDTDNEQFF.

This clonotype has at least ten counts. The chain combines TRBV11-2 with TRBJ2-1; 9 bases agree with TRBD2. The CDR3 consists of 15 residues. The J segment lost 6 bases and the V segment lost 4 bases, leaving 7 bases of the junction unmatched. The germline V gene encodes CDR1 SGHAT and CDR2 FQNNGV. The CDR3 loop is CASSSVAGVGNEQFF. As DNA, the CDR3 is TGTGCCAGCAGCTCCGTAGCGGGAGTTGGCAATGAGCAGTTCTTC.

The chain is built from TRBV28 and TRBJ2-7, with 8 bases fitting TRBD2. With 3 bases clipped from V and 3 bases from J, the junction kept 13 bases outside the gene matches. Germline CDR1 reads MDHEN; CDR2 reads SYDVKM. The CDR3 totals 17 residues. In DNA, the CDR3 is TGTGCCAGCAGTTTCAACCCCCTTAGCGGGGTGAACTACGAGCAGTACTTC. Its translation is CASSFNPLSGVNYEQYF. Variable domain in full (rest from reference TRBV28 and TRBJ2-7): DVKVTQSSRYLVKRTGEKVFLECVQDMDHENMFWYRQDPGLGLRLIYFSYDVKMKEKGDIPEGYSVSREKKERFSLILESASTNQTSMYLCASSFNPLSGVNYEQYFGPGTRLTVT.

This rearrangement joins TRBV2 to TRBJ2-5; tentative D call: TRBD2 (6 bases). The CDR3 runs 15 residues. Germline V gives CDR1 SNHLY, CDR2 FYNNEI. The V and J ends lost 6 bases and 4 bases respectively, with 18 bases between them. In DNA, the CDR3 is TGTGCCAGCAGGCCGCCCGGCGGGAAGGGAGAGACCCAGTACTTC. Translated, it gives CASRPPGGKGETQYF.

This clonotype occurred many times. The chain links TRBV2 to TRBJ1-2; D is uncertain. Trimming removed 8 bases from V and 2 bases from J, with 9 bases in between. This CDR3 spans 12 amino acids. Germline loops: CDR1 SNHLY, CDR2 FYNNEI. CDR3 sequence: CASAEGNYGYTF. The CDR3 nucleotides are TGTGCCAGCGCGGAAGGAAACTATGGCTACACCTTC.

This clonotype was detected ten times or more. The rearrangement links TRBV5-1 to TRBJ2-1; tentatively, D is TRBD1 or TRBD2 (6 bases each). The CDR3 runs to 15 residues. Between the trimmed V and J ends, which lost 1 base and 6 bases, there was a span of 14 bases. Per germline, CDR1 SGHRS and CDR2 YFSETQ. CDR3 sequence reads: CASSLIGGLSNEQFF. CDR3 DNA: TGCGCCAGCAGCTTGATTGGGGGGCTTAGCAATGAGCAGTTCTTC.

This chain links TRBV5-4 with TRBJ2-1; possibly TRBD2 for D (5 bases). Germline V gene sequence: CDR1 SGHNT, CDR2 YYREEE (reference sequence). V was pared by 4 bases and J by 9 bases, with 14 bases between. The CDR3 spans 13 residues. The CDR3 loop is CASSPSGFAEQFF. CDR3 DNA sequence: TGTGCCAGCAGCCCGTCGGGGTTTGCTGAGCAGTTCTTC.

This chain connects TRBV29-1 to TRBJ1-2, with 9 bases that match TRBD1. Germline CDR1 and CDR2: SQVTM and ANQGSEA. J gave up 0 bases and V 5 bases, and 7 bases lay outside the gene matches. The CDR3 covers 15 residues. The CDR3 spells CSVSGQGYTNYGYTF. The CDR3 DNA sequence: TGCAGCGTTTCGGGACAGGGCTATACTAACTATGGCTACACCTTC.